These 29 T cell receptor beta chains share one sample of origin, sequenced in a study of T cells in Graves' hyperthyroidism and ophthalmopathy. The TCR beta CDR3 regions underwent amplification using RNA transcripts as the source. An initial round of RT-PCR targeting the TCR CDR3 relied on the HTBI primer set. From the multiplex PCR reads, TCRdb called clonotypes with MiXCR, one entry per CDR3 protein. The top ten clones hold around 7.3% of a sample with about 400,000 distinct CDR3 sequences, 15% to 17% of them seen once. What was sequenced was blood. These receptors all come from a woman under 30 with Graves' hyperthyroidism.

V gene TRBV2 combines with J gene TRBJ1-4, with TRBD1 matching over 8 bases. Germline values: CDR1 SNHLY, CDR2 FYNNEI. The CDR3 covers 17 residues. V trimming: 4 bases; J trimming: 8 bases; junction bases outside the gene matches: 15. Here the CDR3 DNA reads TGTGCCAGCAGTGCTTTCGACAGGGGAAACGACCGCGAAAAACTGTTTTTT. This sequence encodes CASSAFDRGNDREKLFF.

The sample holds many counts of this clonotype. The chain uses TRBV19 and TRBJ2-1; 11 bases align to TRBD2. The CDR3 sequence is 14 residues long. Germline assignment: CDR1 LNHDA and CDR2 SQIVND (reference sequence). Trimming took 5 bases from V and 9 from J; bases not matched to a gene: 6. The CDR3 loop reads CASSLAGGPTEQFF. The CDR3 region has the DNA TGTGCCAGTAGTTTAGCGGGAGGGCCTACTGAGCAGTTCTTC.

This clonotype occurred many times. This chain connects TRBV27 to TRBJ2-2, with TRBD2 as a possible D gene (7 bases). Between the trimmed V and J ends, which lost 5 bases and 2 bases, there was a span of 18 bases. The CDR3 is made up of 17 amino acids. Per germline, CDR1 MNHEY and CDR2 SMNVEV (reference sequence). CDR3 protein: CASSPPGGGTNTGELFF. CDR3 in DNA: TGTGCCAGCAGTCCTCCGGGGGGCGGGACAAACACCGGGGAGCTGTTTTTT.

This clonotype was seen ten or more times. CDR3 sequence reads: CASSLGVVVRNEQFF. The CDR3 DNA sequence: TGCGCCAGCAGCTTGGGGGTGGTAGTGCGGAATGAGCAGTTCTTC. The chain couples TRBV5-1 to TRBJ2-1; no clear D. V was trimmed by 0 bases and J by 7 bases, leaving 14 bases between them. Germline-derived CDR1 and CDR2 are SGHRS and YFSETQ. The CDR3 extends over 15 amino acids. Supplemented by reference TRBV5-1 and TRBJ2-1, the full variable domain reads KAGVTQTPRYLIKTRGQQVTLSCSPISGHRSVSWYQQTPGQGLQFLFEYFSETQRNKGNFPGRFSGRQFSNSRSEMNVSTLELGDSALYLCASSLGVVVRNEQFFGPGTRLTVL.

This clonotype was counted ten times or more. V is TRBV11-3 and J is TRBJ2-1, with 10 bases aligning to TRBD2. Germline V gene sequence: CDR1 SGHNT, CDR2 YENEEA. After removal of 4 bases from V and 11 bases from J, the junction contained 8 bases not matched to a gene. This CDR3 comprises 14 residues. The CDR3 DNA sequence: TGTGCCAGCAGCTCGGGGCTAGCGGGGGATCAGCAGTTCTTC. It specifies CASSSGLAGDQQFF.

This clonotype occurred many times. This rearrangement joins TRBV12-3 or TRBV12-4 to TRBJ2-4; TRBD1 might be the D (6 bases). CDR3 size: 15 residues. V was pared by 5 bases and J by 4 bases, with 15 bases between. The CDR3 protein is CASSPDSFYKNIQYF. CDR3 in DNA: TGTGCCAGCAGTCCGGACAGTTTTTATAAAAACATTCAGTACTTC.

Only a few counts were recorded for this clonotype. The CDR3 region is CASSLYGTPVNEKLFF. CDR3 nucleotides: TGTGCCAGCAGTTTGTACGGGACGCCCGTTAATGAAAAACTGTTTTTT. The V call is TRBV27, the J call TRBJ1-4; D may be TRBD1 (5 bases). Germline lookup yields CDR1 MNHEY and CDR2 SMNVEV (reference sequence). The CDR3 runs 16 residues. V dropped 3 bases and J dropped 4 bases, with 15 bases sitting between them.

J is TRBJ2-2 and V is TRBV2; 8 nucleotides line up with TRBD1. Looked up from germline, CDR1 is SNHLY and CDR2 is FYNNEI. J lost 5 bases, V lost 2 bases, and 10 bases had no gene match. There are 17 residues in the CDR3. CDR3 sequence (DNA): TGTGCCAGCAGTGAAAGGCCCAGGACAGGGAGAACCGGGGAGCTGTTTTTT. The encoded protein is CASSERPRTGRTGELFF.

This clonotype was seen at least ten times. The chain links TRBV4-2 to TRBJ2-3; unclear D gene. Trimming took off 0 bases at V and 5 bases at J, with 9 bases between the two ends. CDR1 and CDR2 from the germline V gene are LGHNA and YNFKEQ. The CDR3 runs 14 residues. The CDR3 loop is CASSQDGVEDTQYF. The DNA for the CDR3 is TGTGCCAGCAGCCAAGATGGCGTCGAAGATACGCAGTATTTT.

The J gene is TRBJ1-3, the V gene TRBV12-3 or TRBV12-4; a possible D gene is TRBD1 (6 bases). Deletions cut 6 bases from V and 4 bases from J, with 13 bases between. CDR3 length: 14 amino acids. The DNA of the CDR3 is TGTGCCAGCAGGGACAGTCTTCGGGGAAACACCATATATTTT. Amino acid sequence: CASRDSLRGNTIYF.

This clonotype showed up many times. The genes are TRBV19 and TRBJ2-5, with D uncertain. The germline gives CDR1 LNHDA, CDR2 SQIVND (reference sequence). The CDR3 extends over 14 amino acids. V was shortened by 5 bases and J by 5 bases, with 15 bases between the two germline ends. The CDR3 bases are TGTGCCAGTAGTCCCCCCTATGAGGACGAGACCCAGTACTTC. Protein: CASSPPYEDETQYF.

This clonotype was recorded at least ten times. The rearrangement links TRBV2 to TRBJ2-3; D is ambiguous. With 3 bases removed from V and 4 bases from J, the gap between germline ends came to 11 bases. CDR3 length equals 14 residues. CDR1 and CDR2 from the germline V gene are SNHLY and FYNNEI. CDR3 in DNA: TGTGCCAGCAGTGATCCCCCAGCAGCAGATACGCAGTATTTT. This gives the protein CASSDPPAADTQYF.

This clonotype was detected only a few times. CDR3 in DNA: TGTGCCAGCAGTGCGGGACTAGATGGCACAGATACGCAGTATTTT. It is translated as CASSAGLDGTDTQYF. The chain couples TRBV6-1 to TRBJ2-3, with 8 bases matching TRBD2. CDR3 length: 15 amino acids. Trimming at V came to 4 bases and at J to 1 base, leaving 4 bases not matched to a gene. Germline V gene sequence: CDR1 MNHNS, CDR2 SASEGT.

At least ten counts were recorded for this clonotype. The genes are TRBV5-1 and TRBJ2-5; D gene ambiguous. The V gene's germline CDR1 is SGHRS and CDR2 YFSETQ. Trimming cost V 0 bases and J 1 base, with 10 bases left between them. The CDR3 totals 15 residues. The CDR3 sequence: CASSLGSHSQETQYF. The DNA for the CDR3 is TGCGCCAGCAGCTTGGGTTCCCACAGCCAAGAGACCCAGTACTTC.

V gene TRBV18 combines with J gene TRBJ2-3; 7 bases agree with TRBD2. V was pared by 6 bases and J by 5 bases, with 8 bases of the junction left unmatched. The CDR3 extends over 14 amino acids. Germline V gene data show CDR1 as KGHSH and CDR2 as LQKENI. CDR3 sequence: CASSQAGRRDTQYF. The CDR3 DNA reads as TGTGCCAGCTCTCAAGCGGGAAGGAGAGATACGCAGTATTTT.

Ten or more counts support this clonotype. CDR3 protein: CASSLLGTGSVEKLFF. CDR3 bases: TGTGCCAGCAGTTTATTGGGGACAGGGTCCGTTGAAAAACTGTTTTTT. The V call is TRBV27, the J call TRBJ1-4; 9 bases match TRBD1. With V trimmed by 1 base and J by 7 bases, 7 bases remained unmatched. Germline V gives CDR1 MNHEY, CDR2 SMNVEV (reference sequence). The CDR3 totals 16 residues.

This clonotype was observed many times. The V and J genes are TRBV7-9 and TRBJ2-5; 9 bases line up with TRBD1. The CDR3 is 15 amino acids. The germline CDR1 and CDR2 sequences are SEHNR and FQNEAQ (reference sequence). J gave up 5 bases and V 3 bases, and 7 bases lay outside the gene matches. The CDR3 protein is CASSFLPTGGETQYF. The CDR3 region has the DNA TGTGCCAGCAGCTTCCTTCCGACAGGGGGGGAGACCCAGTACTTC.

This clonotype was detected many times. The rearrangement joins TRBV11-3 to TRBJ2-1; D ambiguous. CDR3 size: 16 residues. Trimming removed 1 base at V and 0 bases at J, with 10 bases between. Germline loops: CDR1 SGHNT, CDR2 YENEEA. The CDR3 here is CASSLGDSSSYNEQFF. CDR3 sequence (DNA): TGTGCCAGCAGCTTAGGTGACTCTAGCTCCTACAATGAGCAGTTCTTC.

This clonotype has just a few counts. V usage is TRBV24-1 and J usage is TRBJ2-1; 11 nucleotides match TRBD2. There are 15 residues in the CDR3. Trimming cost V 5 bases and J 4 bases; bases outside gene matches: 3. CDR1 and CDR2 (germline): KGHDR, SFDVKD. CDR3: CATSAPSGRYNEQFF. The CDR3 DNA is TGTGCCACCAGTGCCCCTAGCGGGAGGTACAATGAGCAGTTCTTC.

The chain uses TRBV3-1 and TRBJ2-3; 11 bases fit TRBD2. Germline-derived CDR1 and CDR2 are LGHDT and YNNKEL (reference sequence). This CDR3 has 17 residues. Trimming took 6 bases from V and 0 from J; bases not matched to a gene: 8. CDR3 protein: CASSPIAGGPSTDTQYF. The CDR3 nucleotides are TGTGCCAGCAGTCCTATAGCGGGGGGGCCAAGCACAGATACGCAGTATTTT.

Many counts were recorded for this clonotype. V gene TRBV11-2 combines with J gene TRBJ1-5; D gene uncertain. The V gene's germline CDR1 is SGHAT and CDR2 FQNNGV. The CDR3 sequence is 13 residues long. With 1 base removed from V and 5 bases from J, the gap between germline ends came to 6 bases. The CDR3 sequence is CASSLGIYQPQHF. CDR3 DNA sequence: TGTGCCAGCAGCTTAGGGATCTATCAGCCCCAGCATTTT.

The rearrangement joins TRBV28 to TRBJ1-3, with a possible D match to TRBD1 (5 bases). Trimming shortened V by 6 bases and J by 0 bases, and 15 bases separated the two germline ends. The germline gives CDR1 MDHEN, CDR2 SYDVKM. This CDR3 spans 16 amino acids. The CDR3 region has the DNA TGTGCCAGCAGACTCGGGACGGTGAGCTCTGGAAACACCATATATTTT. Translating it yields CASRLGTVSSGNTIYF.

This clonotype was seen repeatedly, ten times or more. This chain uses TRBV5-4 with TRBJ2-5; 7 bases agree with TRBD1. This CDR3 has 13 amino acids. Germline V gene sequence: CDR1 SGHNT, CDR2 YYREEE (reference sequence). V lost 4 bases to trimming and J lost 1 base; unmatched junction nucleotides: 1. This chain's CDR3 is CASSRDSQETQYF. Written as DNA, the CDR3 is TGTGCCAGCAGCCGGGACAGCCAAGAGACCCAGTACTTC.

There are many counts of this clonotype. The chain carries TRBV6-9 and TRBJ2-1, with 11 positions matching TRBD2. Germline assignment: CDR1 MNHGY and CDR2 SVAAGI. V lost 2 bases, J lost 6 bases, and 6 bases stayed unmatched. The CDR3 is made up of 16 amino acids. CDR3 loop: CASSYTGTSGLNEQFF. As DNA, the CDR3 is TGTGCCAGCAGTTATACAGGGACTAGCGGACTCAATGAGCAGTTCTTC.

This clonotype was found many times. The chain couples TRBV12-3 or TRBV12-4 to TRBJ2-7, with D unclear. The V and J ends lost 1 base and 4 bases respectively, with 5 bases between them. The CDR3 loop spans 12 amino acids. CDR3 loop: CASSLVIYEQYF. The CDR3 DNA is TGTGCCAGCAGTTTAGTTATTTACGAGCAGTACTTC.

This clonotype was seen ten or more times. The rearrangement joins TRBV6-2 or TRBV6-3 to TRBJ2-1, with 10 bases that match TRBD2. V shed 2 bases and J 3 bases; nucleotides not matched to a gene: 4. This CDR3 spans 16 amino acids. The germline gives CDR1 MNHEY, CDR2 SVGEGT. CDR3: CASSYLAGDLYNEQFF. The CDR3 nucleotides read TGTGCCAGCAGTTACCTAGCGGGAGACCTCTACAATGAGCAGTTCTTC.

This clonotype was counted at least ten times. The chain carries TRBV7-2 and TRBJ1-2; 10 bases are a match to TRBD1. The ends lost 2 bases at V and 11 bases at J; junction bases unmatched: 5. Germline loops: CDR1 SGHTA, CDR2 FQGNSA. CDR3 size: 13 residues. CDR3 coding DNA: TGTGCCAGCAGCTTATCGGGGGACAGGGGTTACACCTTC. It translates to CASSLSGDRGYTF.

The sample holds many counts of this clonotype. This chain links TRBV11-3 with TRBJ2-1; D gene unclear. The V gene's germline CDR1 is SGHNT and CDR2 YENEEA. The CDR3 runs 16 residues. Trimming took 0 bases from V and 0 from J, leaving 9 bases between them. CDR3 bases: TGTGCCAGCAGCTTAGAAAGGGTCAGCTCCTACAATGAGCAGTTCTTC. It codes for CASSLERVSSYNEQFF. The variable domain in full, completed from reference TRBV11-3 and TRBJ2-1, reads EAGVVQSPRYKIIEKKQPVAFWCNPISGHNTLYWYLQNLGQGPELLIRYENEEAVDDSQLPKDRFSAERLKGVDSTLKIQPAELGDSAVYLCASSLERVSSYNEQFFGPGTRLTVL.

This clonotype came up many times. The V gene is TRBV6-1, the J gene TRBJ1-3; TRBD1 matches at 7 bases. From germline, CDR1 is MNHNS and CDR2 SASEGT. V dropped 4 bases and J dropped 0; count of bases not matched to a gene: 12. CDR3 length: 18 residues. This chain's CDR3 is CASSVIGTAQDSGNTIYF. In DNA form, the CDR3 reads TGTGCCAGCAGTGTGATCGGGACAGCCCAGGACTCTGGAAACACCATATATTTT.